What follows are 26 T cell receptor beta chains derived from one specimen sequenced in a study of blood T cell repertoires in COVID-19. Some clones are missing from TCRdb's copy, which holds only in-frame ones; the method was immunoSEQ multiplex PCR. The profile covers more than 95,000 clones, with approximately 82% appearing a single time and 12% taken by the ten largest. The sequenced sample was peripheral blood. The receptors derive from a man aged 55 to 70 with acute or convalescent COVID-19.

On this clone: This sample includes further DNA sequences coding for the same CDR3. The chain has TRBV27 and TRBJ2-7; D ambiguous. Trimming removed 3 bases at V and 0 bases at J, with 9 bases between. The germline V gene has CDR1 MNHEY and CDR2 SMNVEV (reference sequence). The CDR3 consists of 14 residues. CDR3 in amino acids: CASSFRPSSYEQYF. CDR3 sequence (DNA): TGTGCCAGCAGTTTTCGTCCGAGCTCCTACGAGCAGTACTTC.

This sequence joins TRBV12-3 or TRBV12-4 and TRBJ2-7; D is uncertain. The germline V and J ends were trimmed by 6 bases and 4 bases, with 13 bases remaining between them. The CDR3 sequence is 13 residues long. CDR3 region: CASSSNPRYEQYF. The CDR3 DNA reads TGTGCCAGCAGCTCCAACCCGCGGTACGAGCAGTACTTC.

The chain joins TRBV24-1 to TRBJ2-1; 12 bases align to TRBD2. Germline CDR1 reads KGHDR; CDR2 reads SFDVKD. The CDR3 is 16 residues long. Unmatched junction bases numbered 7, after V lost 5 bases and J lost 6 bases. The CDR3 reads CATSAGLAGLFNEQFF. CDR3 coding DNA: TGTGCCACCAGTGCCGGACTAGCGGGACTATTCAATGAGCAGTTCTTC.

The table lists this clone with a few counts. V and J are TRBV27 and TRBJ1-2; a weak D match, TRBD1 (6 bases). V gave up 2 bases and J gave up 4 bases, with 17 bases separating them. This CDR3 is built from 16 residues. Germline V CDR1 and CDR2: MNHEY, SMNVEV (reference sequence). Here the CDR3 reads CASSLGNLGGGYGYTF. CDR3 in DNA: TGTGCCAGCAGTTTAGGCAACTTAGGGGGTGGCTATGGCTACACCTTC.

The rearrangement joins TRBV9 to TRBJ2-1; D might be TRBD1 (8 bases). CDR1 is SGDLS, CDR2 YYNGEE, per germline. V gave up 4 bases and J gave up 1 base, with 12 bases separating them. The CDR3 length is 15 residues. The CDR3 loop reads CASSPQGGSYNEQFF. As DNA, the CDR3 is TGTGCCAGCAGCCCACAGGGGGGGTCCTACAATGAGCAGTTCTTC.

This clone was seen a single time. The chain recombines TRBV9 with TRBJ1-2; 7 positions match TRBD1. Trimming removed 4 bases from V and 8 bases from J; junction bases left unmatched: 8. CDR3 length: 13 amino acids. Germline loops: CDR1 SGDLS, CDR2 YYNGEE. The CDR3 bases are TGTGCCAGCAGCCCATTGACAGGGCGAGGCTACACCTTC. Translation gives CASSPLTGRGYTF. Together with reference TRBV9 and TRBJ1-2, the CDR3 gives the full variable domain: DSGVTQTPKHLITATGQRVTLRCSPRSGDLSVYWYQQSLDQGLQFLIQYYNGEERAKGNILERFSAQQFPDLHSELNLSSLELGDSALYFCASSPLTGRGYTFGSGTRLTVV.

The chain links TRBV24-1 to TRBJ1-5; the D gene is possibly TRBD1 (6 bases). The V gene lost 2 bases and the J gene lost 4 bases, with 14 bases spanning the gap. The germline V gene has CDR1 KGHDR and CDR2 SFDVKD. The CDR3 has 16 amino acids. The DNA for the CDR3 is TGTGCCACCAGTGATTCCCTGTCAGGGGAGAATCAGCCCCAGCATTTT. Protein product: CATSDSLSGENQPQHF.

The chain carries TRBV7-8 and TRBJ1-5, with D possibly being TRBD1 (6 bases). The CDR3 runs to 14 residues. Trimming took 3 bases from V and 4 from J, leaving 10 bases between them. Germline CDR1 reads SGHVS; CDR2 reads FQNEAQ. CDR3 amino acids: CASSFVRGNQPQHF. Here the CDR3 DNA reads TGTGCCAGCAGCTTCGTCAGGGGAAATCAGCCCCAGCATTTT.

The chain has TRBV20-1 and TRBJ1-1; D gene ambiguous. The CDR3 is 15 residues long. V was shortened by 6 bases and J by 5 bases, with 22 bases between the two germline ends. CDR1 and CDR2 (germline): DFQATT, SNEGSKA (reference sequence). CDR3 nucleotides: TGCAGTGCAAGTAGTCAGGTGATCGGTAGGACTGAAGCTTTCTTT. Its protein is CSASSQVIGRTEAFF.

The chain uses TRBV15 and TRBJ1-6; 7 bases map to TRBD1. This CDR3 region has 17 residues. V lost 0 bases, J lost 6 bases, and 8 bases stayed unmatched. Germline V gene lookup returns CDR1 LNHNV and CDR2 YYDKDF (reference sequence). The CDR3 reads CATSRDRTGDFNSPLHF. CDR3 in DNA: TGTGCCACCAGCAGAGATCGGACAGGCGATTTTAATTCACCCCTCCACTTT. The whole variable domain, filled in from reference TRBV15 and TRBJ1-6, reads DAMVIQNPRYQVTQFGKPVTLSCSQTLNHNVMYWYQQKSSQAPKLLFHYYDKDFNNEADTPDNFQSRRPNTSFCFLDIRSPGLGDTAMYLCATSRDRTGDFNSPLHFGNGTRLTVT.

V is TRBV30 and J is TRBJ1-4; 9 bases are shared with TRBD1. The CDR3 is made up of 14 amino acids. The V gene's germline CDR1 is GTSNPN and CDR2 SVGIG (reference sequence). Unmatched junction bases numbered 3, after V lost 3 bases and J lost 4 bases. CDR3 sequence reads: CAWRDRGFNEKLFF. The CDR3 DNA follows: TGTGCCTGGAGAGACAGGGGGTTTAATGAAAAACTGTTTTTT.

V gene TRBV24-1 combines with J gene TRBJ2-1; 9 bases match TRBD1. CDR1 KGHDR and CDR2 SFDVKD come from the germline V gene. This CDR3 spans 14 amino acids. The V segment lost 5 bases and the J segment 6 bases; nucleotides outside the gene matches: 4. This chain's CDR3 is CATSARDRVNEQFF. CDR3 coding DNA: TGTGCCACCAGTGCGAGGGACAGGGTCAATGAGCAGTTCTTC.

In its sample, this clone was seen a few times. This rearrangement joins TRBV30 to TRBJ1-3; D gene unclear. The CDR3 is 14 residues long. Germline assignment: CDR1 GTSNPN and CDR2 SVGIG (reference sequence). Trimming shortened V by 4 bases and J by 4 bases, and 14 bases separated the two germline ends. In nucleotides, the CDR3 is TGTGCCTGGACCCCCCGGGGTTCCGGAAACACCATATATTTT. It translates to CAWTPRGSGNTIYF.

For the CDR3, the DNA is TGTGCCAGCAGCTTGGACAGGGGTTTTTCAAAGCAGTACTTC. As protein: CASSLDRGFSKQYF. The chain couples TRBV5-4 to TRBJ2-7; 7 positions match TRBD1. This CDR3 comprises 14 residues. The V gene's germline CDR1 is SGHNT and CDR2 YYREEE (reference sequence). The V gene end was trimmed by 0 bases and the J gene end by 8 bases; junction bases not matched to a gene: 8.

The V gene is TRBV2, the J gene TRBJ1-6; D possibly corresponds to TRBD1 (6 bases). Germline CDR1 SNHLY, CDR2 FYNNEI. Trimming left V 3 bases short and J 5 bases short, with 14 bases between. CDR3 length equals 16 residues. CDR3 in amino acids: CASSEWAGEHNSPLHF. Written as DNA, the CDR3 is TGTGCCAGCAGTGAGTGGGCAGGGGAACATAATTCACCCCTCCACTTT.

This chain uses TRBV7-3 with TRBJ2-3, with TRBD2 matching 13 bases. Germline-derived CDR1 and CDR2 are SGHTA and FQGTGA. J gave up 7 bases and V 3 bases, and 7 bases lay outside the gene matches. The CDR3 sequence is 16 residues long. The CDR3 region is CASSLSGTSGMNTQYF. In nucleotides, the CDR3 is TGTGCCAGCAGCTTGTCAGGGACTAGCGGGATGAATACGCAGTATTTT.

The chain carries TRBV30 and TRBJ1-1, with 7 bases aligning to TRBD1. V gave up 0 bases and J gave up 3 bases; unmatched junction bases: 4. The CDR3 covers 14 residues. Germline assignment: CDR1 GTSNPN and CDR2 SVGIG (reference sequence). CDR3 in amino acids: CAWSVGDRDTEAFF. In DNA, the CDR3 is TGTGCCTGGAGTGTAGGAGACAGGGACACTGAAGCTTTCTTT.

This chain connects TRBV6-7 to TRBJ1-5, with D uncertain. TRBV6-7 is an ORF for which the function is uncertain. Deletions cut 2 bases from V and 10 bases from J, with 21 bases between. The CDR3 has 16 residues. CDR3 sequence (DNA): TGTGCCAGCAGTTACCGGAACGGAGGTCACGGGAGTCCCCAGCATTTT. Its protein is CASSYRNGGHGSPQHF.

The CDR3 nucleotides are TGTGCCAGTAGTCCCCCCAGGAGCGGGACCTACAATGAGCAGTTCTTC. Translating gives CASSPPRSGTYNEQFF. The rearrangement links TRBV19 to TRBJ2-1, with 7 bases identical to TRBD2. J gave up 2 bases and V 5 bases, and 9 bases lay outside the gene matches. This CDR3 has 16 amino acids. CDR1 is LNHDA, CDR2 SQIVND, per germline (reference sequence). Filled out from reference TRBV19 and TRBJ2-1, the complete variable domain reads DGGITQSPKYLFRKEGQNVTLSCEQNLNHDAMYWYRQDPGQGLRLIYYSQIVNDFQKGDIAEGYSVSREKKESFPLTVTSAQKNPTAFYLCASSPPRSGTYNEQFFGPGTRLTVL.

The J gene is TRBJ1-1, the V gene TRBV18; perhaps TRBD1 as D (6 bases). The CDR3 runs to 17 residues. From germline, CDR1 is KGHSH and CDR2 LQKENI. Trimming stripped 3 bases from V and 0 bases from J, with 17 bases between. This CDR3 reads CASSPYGGGTMNTEAFF. The CDR3 DNA is TGTGCCAGCTCACCCTATGGGGGGGGCACTATGAACACTGAAGCTTTCTTT. Together with reference TRBV18 and TRBJ1-1, the CDR3 gives the full variable domain: NAGVMQNPRHLVRRRGQEARLRCSPMKGHSHVYWYRQLPEEGLKFMVYLQKENIIDESGMPKERFSAEFPKEGPSILRIQQVVRGDSAAYFCASSPYGGGTMNTEAFFGQGTRLTVV.

The V call is TRBV28, the J call TRBJ2-3; D is undetermined. Trimming took off 4 bases at V and 4 bases at J, with 6 bases between the two ends. Germline V gene sequence: CDR1 MDHEN, CDR2 SYDVKM. CDR3 length: 12 residues. CDR3: CASSWAADTQYF. In DNA, the CDR3 is TGTGCCAGCAGTTGGGCTGCAGATACGCAGTATTTT.

This chain uses TRBV5-1 with TRBJ2-6; TRBD2 is a possible D gene (6 bases). The CDR3 sequence is 19 residues long. CDR1 and CDR2 from the germline V gene are SGHRS and YFSETQ. V lost 7 bases to trimming and J lost 0 bases, with 23 bases between them. In nucleotides, the CDR3 is TGCGCCAGCGGCCGAATCGCGGGACTTCCGAGCTCTGGGGCCAACGTCCTGACTTTC. Protein product: CASGRIAGLPSSGANVLTF.

This chain uses TRBV7-6 with TRBJ2-3, with D possibly matching TRBD1 (5 bases). In germline, CDR1 is SGHVS, CDR2 FNYEAQ. This CDR3 is built from 12 residues. The V and J ends lost 5 bases and 7 bases respectively, with 10 bases between them. This chain's CDR3 is CASSDDSYTQYF. CDR3 bases: TGTGCCAGCAGCGATGACAGTTATACGCAGTATTTT.

This clone occurred a few times. This rearrangement joins TRBV7-8 to TRBJ2-1; 12 bases map to TRBD2. CDR1 and CDR2 from the germline V gene are SGHVS and FQNEAQ. After removal of 5 bases from V and 2 bases from J, the junction contained 4 bases not matched to a gene. CDR3 length: 16 residues. The CDR3 protein is CASSPSGRGTYNEQFF. In DNA form, the CDR3 reads TGTGCCAGCAGCCCTAGCGGGAGGGGGACCTACAATGAGCAGTTCTTC. Using reference TRBV7-8 and TRBJ2-1 for the parts outside the CDR3, the full variable domain is GAGVSQSPRYKVAKRGQDVALRCDPISGHVSLFWYQQALGQGPEFLTYFQNEAQLDKSGLPSDRFFAERPEGSVSTLKIQRTQQEDSAVYLCASSPSGRGTYNEQFFGPGTRLTVL.

The V and J genes are TRBV7-3 and TRBJ2-3; TRBD2 aligns across 10 bases. This CDR3 spans 15 amino acids. In germline, CDR1 is SGHTA, CDR2 FQGTGA. Losses at the gene ends were 1 base for V and 4 bases for J; bases not matched to a gene: 2. The chain's CDR3 is CASSLSLAGADTQYF. The DNA for the CDR3 is TGTGCCAGCAGCTTAAGTCTAGCGGGAGCAGATACGCAGTATTTT.

The rearrangement links TRBV18 to TRBJ2-7; 7 nucleotides agree with TRBD1. Germline assignment: CDR1 KGHSH and CDR2 LQKENI. CDR3 size: 14 residues. V gave up 4 bases and J gave up 2 bases; unmatched junction bases: 5. In DNA, the CDR3 is TGTGCCAGCTCACGCAGACAGGGTACCTACGAGCAGTACTTC. Protein sequence: CASSRRQGTYEQYF.